The T cell receptor (beta chain) under discussion was sequenced for a study of regulatory T cells in long-lasting Graves disease. Study context: Persistent cases were those of Graves' disease that involved over 5 years of antithyroid drugs with positive TSH receptor antibodies.

This clonotype has at least ten counts. Its specificity is not known. Study findings and constraints: Limited samples may have lowered accuracy. Patients with persistent Graves' had lower TCR diversity than newly diagnosed patients.

Time point defined: persistent/refractory GD, antithyroid drugs over 5 years with positive TRAb. Extracted RNA from PBMCs served as the source of the TCR library. Arm-PCR of CDR3 regions and iRepertoire HTBI primers were used to build TCR beta libraries. TCRdb itself ran the multiplex PCR reads through MiXCR, one entry per CDR3 protein. The data contain about 660,000 distinct CDR3 sequences, around 32% of them singletons. CDR1 is SNHLY, CDR2 FYNNEI, per germline. CDR3 size: 13 residues. V lost 0 bases and J lost 5, with 7 bases in between. This chain uses TRBV2 with TRBJ1-1; D remains ambiguous. The receptor's source is a female donor with Graves disease. The source was peripheral blood mononuclear cells (PBMCs), collected when the disease was refractory, from a patient treated with antithyroid drugs. The CDR3 DNA sequence: TGTGCCAGCAGTGAAGCCTTTGCTACTGAAGCTTTCTTT. It codes for CASSEAFATEAFF.